A single sample gave rise to the 26 T cell receptor beta chains below, sequenced in a study of T cells in Graves' hyperthyroidism and ophthalmopathy. RNA transcripts were the template for amplifying TCR beta CDR3 regions. The study used the HTBI primer set for a first-round RT-PCR of the TCR CDR3. TCRdb recomputed calls from the multiplex PCR reads with MiXCR, one row per CDR3 protein. Among hundreds of thousands of distinct CDR3 sequences listed, about 16% were seen once. The sequenced sample was blood. These receptors were collected from a woman aged 40-49 years with Graves' ophthalmopathy.

This clonotype was detected only a few times. The rearrangement links TRBV11-2 to TRBJ1-3; D is unclear. Trimming left V 6 bases short and J 6 bases short, with 12 bases between. Germline CDR1 SGHAT, CDR2 FQNNGV. The CDR3 is 13 residues long. In nucleotides, the CDR3 is TGTGCCAGCAGAAATACCCGTAAAAACACCATATATTTT. The encoded protein is CASRNTRKNTIYF.

This clonotype was found many times. The chain has TRBV7-2 and TRBJ2-3; D may be TRBD2 (6 bases). Germline CDR1 is SGHTA and CDR2 is FQGNSA. Between the trimmed V and J ends, which lost 3 bases and 1 base, there was a span of 8 bases. The CDR3 is made up of 14 amino acids. The CDR3 DNA reads TGTGCCAGCAGCTTCCAGCGGGGCACAGATACGCAGTATTTT. This translates into CASSFQRGTDTQYF.

This clonotype has only a few counts. This chain links TRBV3-1 with TRBJ1-5, with D maybe TRBD1 (6 bases). Trimming took off 5 bases at V and 9 bases at J, with 17 bases between the two ends. Germline CDR1 is LGHDT and CDR2 is YNNKEL (reference sequence). The CDR3 contains 14 residues. The CDR3 DNA reads as TGTGCCAGCAGCTCTAGGACAGATCCCGGGCCCCAGCATTTT. Encoded protein: CASSSRTDPGPQHF.

This clonotype turned up a few times. The chain carries TRBV4-1 and TRBJ2-5, with TRBD2 identical over 7 bases. The germline V gene has CDR1 MGHRA and CDR2 YSYEKL. V was clipped by 3 bases and J by 4 bases; unmatched bases: 11. CDR3 length equals 16 residues. The CDR3 loop is CASSQYRKREGETQYF. DNA of the CDR3: TGCGCCAGCAGCCAGTACCGCAAAAGGGAGGGAGAGACCCAGTACTTC.

V and J are TRBV18 and TRBJ1-5; 9 bases are shared with TRBD1. Looked up from germline, CDR1 is KGHSH and CDR2 is LQKENI. The CDR3 sequence is 19 residues long. Trimming took 4 bases from V and 2 from J; bases not matched to a gene: 15. CDR3 sequence (DNA): TGTGCCAGCTCACTGGAGCATCCGGGACAGGGAGAAGGCAATCAGCCCCAGCATTTT. The encoded protein is CASSLEHPGQGEGNQPQHF. The full variable domain, with the rest looked up from reference TRBV18 and TRBJ1-5, is NAGVMQNPRHLVRRRGQEARLRCSPMKGHSHVYWYRQLPEEGLKFMVYLQKENIIDESGMPKERFSAEFPKEGPSILRIQQVVRGDSAAYFCASSLEHPGQGEGNQPQHFGDGTRLSIL.

J is TRBJ2-1 and V is TRBV4-2, with TRBD2 matching 9 bases. CDR3 length: 16 residues. CDR1 LGHNA and CDR2 YNFKEQ come from the germline V gene. With 5 bases clipped from V and 8 bases from J, the junction kept 13 bases outside the gene matches. The CDR3 loop reads CASSKTRGGVNDEQFF. The CDR3 coding sequence is TGTGCCAGCAGCAAGACGCGGGGGGGCGTGAACGATGAGCAGTTCTTC.

The sample holds many counts of this clonotype. The chain links TRBV11-2 to TRBJ2-5; unclear D gene. The germline V gene has CDR1 SGHAT and CDR2 FQNNGV. This CDR3 contains 14 residues. The V and J ends lost 6 bases and 4 bases respectively, with 15 bases between them. The CDR3 nucleotides read TGTGCCAGCAGTATCATGGGTGGTGGAGAGACCCAGTACTTC. Its protein is CASSIMGGGETQYF.

This clonotype was detected many times. This chain uses TRBV2 with TRBJ1-6; TRBD1 agrees at 9 bases. The CDR3 totals 15 residues. V dropped 8 bases and J dropped 10; count of bases not matched to a gene: 12. Germline loops: CDR1 SNHLY, CDR2 FYNNEI. The CDR3 is CASLVNRGRESPLHF. The CDR3 DNA is TGTGCCAGCCTAGTGAACAGGGGGCGCGAATCACCCCTCCACTTT.

This clonotype was seen repeatedly, ten times or more. This chain uses TRBV7-6 with TRBJ2-7; tentatively, D is TRBD2 (6 bases). This CDR3 is built from 13 residues. Trimming pared 5 bases from V and 7 bases from J, leaving 15 bases between. CDR1 and CDR2 (germline): SGHVS, FNYEAQ. This chain's CDR3 is CASSARLEGEQYF. CDR3 bases: TGTGCCAGCAGCGCTCGACTAGAAGGGGAGCAGTACTTC.

This clonotype was observed many times. The CDR3 DNA reads as TGTGCCAGCACCCTGATGGGAACGGTGAACACTGAAGCTTTCTTT. Protein product: CASTLMGTVNTEAFF. The chain links TRBV7-2 to TRBJ1-1, with D uncertain. The CDR3 runs to 15 residues. Germline V gene lookup returns CDR1 SGHTA and CDR2 FQGNSA. V lost 7 bases, J lost 0 bases, and 15 bases lay in between.

This clonotype has more than one count but fewer than ten. CDR3 bases: TGTGCCAGCAGCCAAGGACTGGGTCCTGGTAGCGGAGCGTACGAGCAGTACTTC. It encodes CASSQGLGPGSGAYEQYF. V is TRBV3-1 and J is TRBJ2-7, with a weak D call TRBD2 (6 bases). Trimming took 1 base from V and 4 from J, leaving 23 bases between them. The CDR3 spans 18 residues. Germline V gene sequence: CDR1 LGHDT, CDR2 YNNKEL (reference sequence).

This clonotype was seen at least ten times. This chain links TRBV11-2 with TRBJ2-3; no reliable D call. V lost 8 bases and J lost 0, with 9 bases in between. The CDR3 covers 13 residues. Germline CDR1 and CDR2: SGHAT and FQNNGV. CDR3 DNA: TGTGCCAGCCGGATTCCTAGCACAGATACGCAGTATTTT. It codes for CASRIPSTDTQYF.

This clonotype has at least ten counts. V is TRBV11-3 and J is TRBJ2-7; D not resolved. Trimming stripped 0 bases from V and 2 bases from J, with 17 bases between. Germline assignment: CDR1 SGHNT and CDR2 YENEEA. This CDR3 has 17 amino acids. CDR3 in DNA: TGTGCCAGCAGCTTAGATTCGGGCAAGGGCTCCCCCTACGAGCAGTACTTC. Translated: CASSLDSGKGSPYEQYF.

The chain carries TRBV19 and TRBJ1-2; 7 bases are shared with TRBD1. The CDR3 has 14 amino acids. V lost 7 bases and J lost 4; bases outside the gene matches: 9. The germline V gene has CDR1 LNHDA and CDR2 SQIVND (reference sequence). This chain's CDR3 is CASIETGQTYGYTF. The CDR3 DNA sequence: TGTGCCAGTATTGAGACGGGACAGACCTATGGCTACACCTTC.

To note about this clonotype: The junction and the germline gene differ at one end; a read error may be behind it. This chain connects TRBV20-1 to TRBJ1-1, with no clear D. The CDR3 covers 12 residues. Germline values: CDR1 DFQATT, CDR2 SNEGSKA (reference sequence). This chain's CDR3 is CSAREGTPEAFF. CDR3 in DNA: TGCAGTGCAAGAGAGGGAACGCCGGAAGCTTTCTTT.

This clonotype was detected ten times or more. The rearrangement links TRBV28 to TRBJ2-6; a possible D gene is TRBD2 (5 bases). This CDR3 is 13 amino acids long. Germline loops: CDR1 MDHEN, CDR2 SYDVKM. CDR3 sequence (DNA): TGTGCAAGGAGCGGCTCTGGGGCCAACGTCCTGACTTTC. The encoded protein is CARSGSGANVLTF.

On this clonotype: A much bigger clone sits one base away, suggesting this may be a read error. The chain couples TRBV12-3 or TRBV12-4 to TRBJ1-5; D might be TRBD1 (5 bases). V was trimmed by 4 bases and J by 5 bases, leaving 9 bases between them. The CDR3 contains 13 residues. CDR3 in DNA: TGTGCCAGCAGTTCGATGGGGGATCAGCCCCAGCATTTT. The encoded protein is CASSSMGDQPQHF.

This clonotype was seen repeatedly, ten times or more. The chain combines TRBV20-1 with TRBJ1-2, with D uncertain. Germline assignment: CDR1 DFQATT and CDR2 SNEGSKA (reference sequence). The CDR3 consists of 13 residues. The ends were cut back, 1 base at V and 3 bases at J, with 9 bases in the middle. The CDR3 loop is CSARVGSDYGYTF. The CDR3 DNA follows: TGCAGTGCTAGAGTGGGGAGCGACTATGGCTACACCTTC.

This clonotype was recorded at least ten times. The CDR3 protein is CASSPGAGGPTDTQYF. CDR3 nucleotide sequence: TGTGCCAGCTCACCCGGCGCGGGAGGCCCCACAGATACGCAGTATTTT. The J gene is TRBJ2-3, the V gene TRBV18, with 8 bases that match TRBD2. The germline V gene has CDR1 KGHSH and CDR2 LQKENI. The length of the CDR3 is 16 residues. J gave up 2 bases and V 3 bases, and 7 bases lay outside the gene matches. The full variable domain, its missing parts supplied by reference TRBV18 and TRBJ2-3, is NAGVMQNPRHLVRRRGQEARLRCSPMKGHSHVYWYRQLPEEGLKFMVYLQKENIIDESGMPKERFSAEFPKEGPSILRIQQVVRGDSAAYFCASSPGAGGPTDTQYFGPGTRLTVL.

This chain connects TRBV6-1 to TRBJ2-2, with D possibly matching TRBD1 (5 bases). Trimming shortened V by 3 bases and J by 1 base, and 9 bases separated the two germline ends. The CDR3 is 15 amino acids. CDR1 is MNHNS and CDR2 is SASEGT in the germline V gene. In DNA, the CDR3 is TGTGCCAGCAGTGATCCACAGGAGAACACCGGGGAGCTGTTTTTT. This gives the protein CASSDPQENTGELFF.

There are many counts of this clonotype. The chain has TRBV2 and TRBJ2-3; TRBD2 matches at 9 bases. V lost 6 bases and J lost 6; bases outside the gene matches: 7. There are 14 residues in the CDR3. Looked up from germline, CDR1 is SNHLY and CDR2 is FYNNEI. Written as DNA, the CDR3 is TGTGCCAGCAGAAGGCTAGCGGGACCGGATACGCAGTATTTT. Its protein is CASRRLAGPDTQYF.

This clonotype was seen many times. The chain couples TRBV6-1 to TRBJ1-5; D gene unclear. The germline CDR1 and CDR2 sequences are MNHNS and SASEGT. There are 15 residues in the CDR3. Trimming pared 4 bases from V and 2 bases from J, leaving 12 bases between. CDR3 region: CASSGEGLGNQPQHF. CDR3 DNA sequence: TGTGCCAGCAGTGGGGAAGGGTTAGGCAATCAGCCCCAGCATTTT.

This clonotype has ten or more counts. Written as DNA, the CDR3 is TGTGCCAGCTCACCCTTATCCGGTTACAATGAGCAGTTCTTC. This translates into CASSPLSGYNEQFF. This chain links TRBV18 with TRBJ2-1; unclear D gene. CDR1 and CDR2 (germline): KGHSH, LQKENI. This CDR3 comprises 14 residues. Trimming left V 3 bases short and J 4 bases short, with 10 bases between.

The chain employs TRBV19 and TRBJ2-1, with D perhaps TRBD2 (5 bases). The CDR3 runs 13 residues. The germline V gene encodes CDR1 LNHDA and CDR2 SQIVND (reference sequence). Trimming took off 1 base at V and 9 bases at J, with 10 bases between the two ends. CDR3 sequence (DNA): TGTGCCAGTAGTATAGGCGGGCGAACTGAGCAGTTCTTC. Protein product: CASSIGGRTEQFF.

This clonotype appeared a few times. DNA of the CDR3: TGTGCCATCAGTGGGGGTGGTCAGCCCCAGCATTTT. Amino acids: CAISGGGQPQHF. The chain recombines TRBV10-3 with TRBJ1-5; no clear D gene. With 4 bases removed from V and 6 bases from J, the gap between germline ends came to 7 bases. This CDR3 has 12 residues. Germline CDR1 and CDR2: ENHRY and SYGVKD.

The chain links TRBV27 to TRBJ1-2; maybe TRBD1 (6 bases). V dropped 5 bases and J dropped 5 bases, with 21 bases sitting between them. Per the germline V gene, CDR1 is MNHEY and CDR2 is SMNVEV (reference sequence). The CDR3 runs to 16 residues. The CDR3 sequence is CASSRGPTGAWYGYTF. The CDR3, as DNA: TGTGCCAGCAGTCGGGGGCCAACGGGGGCTTGGTATGGCTACACCTTC.